This record looks at one TCR beta chain sequence and its context. The data belong to a study of cytomegalovirus exposure and HLA in healthy donors. Among the donors, all were healthy bone marrow donors. Though nominally healthy at sampling, donors likely had unrecorded immune exposures. 13 Jbeta primers and 60 Vbeta primers were used for the PCR. Sequencing was performed with immunoSEQ multiplex PCR; in TCRdb, only in-frame clones are kept and a portion is missing. The sample contains 160,000 or so clones, around 83% of which appear only once. The V gene lost 0 bases and the J gene lost 4 bases, with 10 bases spanning the gap. The CDR3 contains 14 residues. Germline V gene sequence: CDR1 SGHRS, CDR2 YFSETQ.

What was sequenced was PBMCs. This chain joins TRBV5-1 and TRBJ1-2; D ambiguous. The sequence derives from a male donor in good health and CMV-seropositive. The CDR3 reads CASSLARGLYGYTF. DNA of the CDR3: TGCGCCAGCAGCTTGGCCCGGGGTCTCTATGGCTACACCTTC.